The sequence of this T cell receptor (beta chain) was determined in a study of T cell responses to AZD1222 COVID-19 vaccine. General observations from the study: Two doses of AZD1222 preceded a rise in Spike-specific TCR breadth and depth.

With respect to this clone: Its antigen is still unknown.

Assay: immunoSEQ multiplex PCR; the TCRdb copy retains only in-frame clones and omits some. This table has around 84,000 clones, 88% appearing once. J was trimmed by 2 bases and V by 5 bases; bases with no gene match: 7. Germline V gene sequence: CDR1 SGHRS, CDR2 YFSETQ. This CDR3 comprises 14 residues. The chain links TRBV5-1 to TRBJ2-7, with TRBD1 identical over 7 bases. The sample consisted of peripheral blood, taken on day 0 of AZD1222 vaccination. The receptor comes from an adult in good health. CDR3 nucleotides: TGCGCCAGCAGAGAAGGGACAGTGGCCTACGAGCAGTACTTC. This translates into CASREGTVAYEQYF.